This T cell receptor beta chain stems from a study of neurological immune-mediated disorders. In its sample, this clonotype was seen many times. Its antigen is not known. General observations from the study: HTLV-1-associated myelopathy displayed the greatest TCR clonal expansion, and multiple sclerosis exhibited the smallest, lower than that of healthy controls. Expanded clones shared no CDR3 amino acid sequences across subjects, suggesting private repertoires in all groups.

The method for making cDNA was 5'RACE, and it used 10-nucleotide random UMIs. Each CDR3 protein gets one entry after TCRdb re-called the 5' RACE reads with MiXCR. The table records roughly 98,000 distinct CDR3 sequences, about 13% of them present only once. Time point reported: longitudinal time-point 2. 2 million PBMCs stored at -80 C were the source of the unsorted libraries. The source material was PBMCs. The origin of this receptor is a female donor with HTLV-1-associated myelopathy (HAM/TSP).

The CDR3, as DNA: TGTGCCAGCAGTCGGCTAGCGGGGAGCACAGATACGCAGTATTTT. Its translation is CASSRLAGSTDTQYF. The chain couples TRBV2 to TRBJ2-3; 9 bases fit TRBD2. The CDR3 length is 15 residues. Germline-derived CDR1 and CDR2 are SNHLY and FYNNEI. V dropped 5 bases and J dropped 0; count of bases not matched to a gene: 3.